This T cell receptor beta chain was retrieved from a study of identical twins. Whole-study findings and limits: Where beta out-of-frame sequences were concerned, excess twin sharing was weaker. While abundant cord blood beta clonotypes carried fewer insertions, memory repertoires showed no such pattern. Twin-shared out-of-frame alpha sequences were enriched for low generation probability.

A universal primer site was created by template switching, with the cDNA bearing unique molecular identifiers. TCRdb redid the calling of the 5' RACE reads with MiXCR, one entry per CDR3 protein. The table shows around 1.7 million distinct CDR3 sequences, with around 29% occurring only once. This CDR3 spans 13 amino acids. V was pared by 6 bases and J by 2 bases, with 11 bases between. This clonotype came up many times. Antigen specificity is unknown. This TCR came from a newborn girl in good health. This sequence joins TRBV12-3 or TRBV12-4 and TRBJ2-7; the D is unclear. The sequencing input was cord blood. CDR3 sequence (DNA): TGTGCCAGCAGCGTGGACGGACCCTACGAGCAGTACTTC. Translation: CASSVDGPYEQYF.